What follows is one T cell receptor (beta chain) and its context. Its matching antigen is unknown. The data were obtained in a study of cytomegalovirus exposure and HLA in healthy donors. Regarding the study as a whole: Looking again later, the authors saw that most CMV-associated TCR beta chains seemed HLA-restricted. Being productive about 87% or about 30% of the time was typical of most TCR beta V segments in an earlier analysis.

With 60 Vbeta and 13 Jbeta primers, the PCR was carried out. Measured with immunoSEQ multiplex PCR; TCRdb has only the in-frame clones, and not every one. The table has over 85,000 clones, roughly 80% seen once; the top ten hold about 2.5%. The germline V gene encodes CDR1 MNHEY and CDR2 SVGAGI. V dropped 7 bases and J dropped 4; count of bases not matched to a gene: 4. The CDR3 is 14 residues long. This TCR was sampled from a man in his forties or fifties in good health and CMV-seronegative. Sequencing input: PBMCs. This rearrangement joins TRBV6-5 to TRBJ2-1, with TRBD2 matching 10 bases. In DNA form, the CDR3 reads TGTGCCAGCACCTTACTAGCGGGGTACAATGAGCAGTTCTTC. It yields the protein CASTLLAGYNEQFF.